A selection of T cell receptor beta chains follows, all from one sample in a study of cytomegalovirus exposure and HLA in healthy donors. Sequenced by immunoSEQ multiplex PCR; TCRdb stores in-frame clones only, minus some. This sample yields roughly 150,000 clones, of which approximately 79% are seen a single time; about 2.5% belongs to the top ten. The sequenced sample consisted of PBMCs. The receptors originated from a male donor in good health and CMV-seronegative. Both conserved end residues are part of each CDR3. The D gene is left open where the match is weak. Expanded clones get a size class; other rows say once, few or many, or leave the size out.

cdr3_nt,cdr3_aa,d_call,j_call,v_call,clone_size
TGTGCCAGCTCACCACAGGCGACAGGAACGAACACCGGGGAGCTGTTTTTT,CASSPQATGTNTGELFF,NA,TRBJ2-2,TRBV18,NA
TGTGCCAGCAGCTCCATCCTGACAGGGGCTACGCAGTATTTT,CASSSILTGATQYF,TRBD1,TRBJ2-3,TRBV7-2,NA
TGTGCCAGCAGTGAAGTGGCAGGATATAATGAGCAGTTCTTC,CASSEVAGYNEQFF,NA,TRBJ2-1,TRBV6-1,once
TGCGCCAGCAGCTTGGGGGGGGGACACACATTGAACACTGAAGCTTTCTTT,CASSLGGGHTLNTEAFF,NA,TRBJ1-1,TRBV5-1,NA
TGTGCCAGCAACTCCTATCCCGGGGTCGAGCAGTACTTC,CASNSYPGVEQYF,NA,TRBJ2-7,TRBV7-9,few
TGTGCCAGCAGTGAACAGGGGTCTGGAAACACCATATATTTT,CASSEQGSGNTIYF,NA,TRBJ1-3,TRBV6-1,once
TGTGCCAGCAGTAGGGGGACTAATTCACCCCTCCACTTT,CASSRGTNSPLHF,NA,TRBJ1-6,TRBV25-1,NA
TGTGCCAGCAGTGAAGGGCGGGCGGCTGAAGCTTTCTTT,CASSEGRAAEAFF,NA,TRBJ1-1,TRBV2,NA
TGTGCCAGCAGCTTAATGAGGGTTGAAGCTTTCTTT,CASSLMRVEAFF,NA,TRBJ1-1,TRBV7-2,NA
TGTGCCATCAGTGGTGCGACAGGGGCTGGAAACACCATATATTTT,CAISGATGAGNTIYF,TRBD1,TRBJ1-3,TRBV10-3,NA
TGTGCCAGCACCCAGACTATAAGACAGGGGGGCGGTTATCTGTTTTTT,CASTQTIRQGGGYLFF,TRBD1,TRBJ1-4,TRBV28,few
TGTGCCAGCAGGACAGGCGGGCCGGATGATACGCAGTATTTT,CASRTGGPDDTQYF,NA,TRBJ2-3,TRBV6-5,NA